The TCR beta chain under discussion was sequenced for a study of blood T cells in healthy people across ages. In its sample, this clonotype was seen many times. V was cut by 7 bases and J by 7 bases, with 9 bases left in between. This CDR3 region has 11 residues. Germline V gene data show CDR1 as MDHEN and CDR2 as SYDVKM. The second PCR ran about 6 to 11 cycles with a sample-barcoded 5' primer and J-beta primers. From the 5' RACE reads, TCRdb called clonotypes with MiXCR, one entry per CDR3 protein. The sample has about 690,000 distinct CDR3 sequences, around 41% seen once. Sequencing was carried out using blood. This chain uses TRBV28 with TRBJ2-3; no clear D. The origin of this receptor is a man older than 75 in good health. CDR3 amino acids: CASTPGHTQYF. In DNA form, the CDR3 reads TGTGCCAGCACACCGGGCCATACGCAGTATTTT.